The following is a T cell receptor beta chain sequence with its context. What it binds is unknown. TCRdb keeps only in-frame clones here, not all; method: immunoSEQ multiplex PCR. The sample lists around 41,000 clones, roughly 94% occurring once. This record comes from a study of T cells in tuberculosis. Looking at the study overall: This South African cohort compared adolescents with or without latent tuberculosis against adults with active tuberculosis. Whole-study results and caveats: The TCR-beta difference was not significant; alpha differences partly reflected length. Smaller distances to GMM-specific TCRs suggested their expansion in active tuberculosis.

The CDR3 length is 14 residues. Trimming shortened V by 0 bases and J by 5 bases, and 11 bases separated the two germline ends. Germline CDR1 SGDLS, CDR2 YYNGEE. The sequenced material came from PBMCs. This clonotype was sampled from a donor under 30 with latent tuberculosis or without tuberculosis infection. Some clones in this sample may be carry-over from other donors' samples. The chain couples TRBV9 to TRBJ1-2, with D perhaps matching TRBD1 (5 bases). Here the CDR3 reads CASSVAAGGYGYTF. DNA of the CDR3: TGTGCCAGCAGCGTAGCGGCGGGGGGGTATGGCTACACCTTC.